The source of this TCR beta chain is a study of Ad26.COV2.S vaccination and SARS-CoV-2 variants. As for the study in general: Into the muscle, Ad26.COV2.S was dosed once or twice, 56 days apart.

Trimming removed 0 bases at V and 6 bases at J, with 9 bases between. There are 14 residues in the CDR3. CDR1 is SGHRS, CDR2 YFSETQ, per germline. Some clones are missing from TCRdb's copy, which holds only in-frame ones; the method was immunoSEQ multiplex PCR. The sample has hundreds of thousands of clones, 80% to 90% seen once; the top ten hold around 2.6%. The treatment is: about 20 received Ad26.COV2.S at low or high dose, single or two shots; a few received placebo; per-sample allocation not given. Sample collection was performed on day 63 after the first vaccine or placebo injection. The sequences come from peripheral blood, collected in a trial of Ad26.COV2.S vaccine versus placebo. This sequence originates from a person between 18 and 65 years old who received the Ad26.COV2.S COVID-19 vaccine or a placebo. The chain recombines TRBV5-1 with TRBJ2-2, with D unclear. The DNA for the CDR3 is TGCGCCAGCAGCTTGGATGGGGTCGCCGGGGAGCTGTTTTTT. This encodes CASSLDGVAGELFF.